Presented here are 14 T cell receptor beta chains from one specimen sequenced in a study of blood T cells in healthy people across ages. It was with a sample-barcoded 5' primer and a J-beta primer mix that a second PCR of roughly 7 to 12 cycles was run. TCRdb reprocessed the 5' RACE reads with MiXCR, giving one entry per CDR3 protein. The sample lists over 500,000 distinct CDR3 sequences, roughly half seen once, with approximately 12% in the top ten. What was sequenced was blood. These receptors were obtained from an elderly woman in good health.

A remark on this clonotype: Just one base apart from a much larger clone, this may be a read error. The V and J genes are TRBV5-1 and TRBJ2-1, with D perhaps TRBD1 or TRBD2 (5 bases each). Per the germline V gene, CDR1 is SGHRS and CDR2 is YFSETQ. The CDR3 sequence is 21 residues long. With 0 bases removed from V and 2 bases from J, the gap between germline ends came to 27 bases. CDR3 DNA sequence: TGCGCCAGCAGCTTGGTGGCGTCCTCAAGTGGGACCATTAGCCCCTACAATGAGCAGTTCTTC. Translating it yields CASSLVASSSGTISPYNEQFF.

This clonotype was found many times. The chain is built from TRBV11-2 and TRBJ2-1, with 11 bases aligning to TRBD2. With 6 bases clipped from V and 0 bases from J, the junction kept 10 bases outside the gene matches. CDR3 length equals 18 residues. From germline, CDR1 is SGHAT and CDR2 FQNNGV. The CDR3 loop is CASSSLAGVFSSYNEQFF. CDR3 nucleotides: TGTGCCAGCAGTTCACTAGCGGGAGTATTTTCCTCCTACAATGAGCAGTTCTTC.

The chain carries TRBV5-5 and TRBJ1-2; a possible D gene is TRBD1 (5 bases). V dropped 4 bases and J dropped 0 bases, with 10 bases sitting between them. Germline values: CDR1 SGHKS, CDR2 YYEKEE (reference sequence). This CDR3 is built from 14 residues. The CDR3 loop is CASSAGLSNYGYTF. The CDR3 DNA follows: TGTGCCAGCAGCGCGGGACTTTCTAACTATGGCTACACCTTC.

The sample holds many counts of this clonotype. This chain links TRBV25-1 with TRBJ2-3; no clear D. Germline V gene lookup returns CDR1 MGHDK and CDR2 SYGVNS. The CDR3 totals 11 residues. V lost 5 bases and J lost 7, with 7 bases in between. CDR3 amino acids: CASSWANTQYF. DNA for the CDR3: TGTGCCAGCAGTTGGGCAAATACGCAGTATTTT.

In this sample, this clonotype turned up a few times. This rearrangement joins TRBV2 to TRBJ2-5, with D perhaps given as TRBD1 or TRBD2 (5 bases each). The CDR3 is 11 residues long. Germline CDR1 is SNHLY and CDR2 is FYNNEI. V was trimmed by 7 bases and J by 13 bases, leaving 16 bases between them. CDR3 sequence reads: CASNLAGLPYF. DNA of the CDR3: TGTGCCAGCAACCTAGCAGGGTTGCCGTACTTC.

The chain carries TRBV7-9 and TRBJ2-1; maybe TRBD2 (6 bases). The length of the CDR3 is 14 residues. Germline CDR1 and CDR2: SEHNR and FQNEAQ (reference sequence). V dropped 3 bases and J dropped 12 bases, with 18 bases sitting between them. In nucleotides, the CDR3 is TGTGCCAGCAGCTTTGGTTCGCGGGAAAGGTGGCAGTTCTTC. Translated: CASSFGSRERWQFF.

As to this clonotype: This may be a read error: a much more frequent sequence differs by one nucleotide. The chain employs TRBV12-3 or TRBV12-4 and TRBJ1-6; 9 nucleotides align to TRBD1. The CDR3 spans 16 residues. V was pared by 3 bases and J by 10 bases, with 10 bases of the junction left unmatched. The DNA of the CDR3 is TGTGCCAGCAGTTTGAGAATCGACAGGGGGAGGTCACCCCTCCACTTT. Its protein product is CASSLRIDRGRSPLHF.

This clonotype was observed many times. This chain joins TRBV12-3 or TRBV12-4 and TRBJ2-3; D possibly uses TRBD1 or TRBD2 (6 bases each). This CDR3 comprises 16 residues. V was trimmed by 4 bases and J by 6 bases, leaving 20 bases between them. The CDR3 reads CASSSPGRGPLDTQYF. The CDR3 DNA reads TGTGCCAGCAGTTCCCCCGGACGGGGGCCCCTGGATACGCAGTATTTT.

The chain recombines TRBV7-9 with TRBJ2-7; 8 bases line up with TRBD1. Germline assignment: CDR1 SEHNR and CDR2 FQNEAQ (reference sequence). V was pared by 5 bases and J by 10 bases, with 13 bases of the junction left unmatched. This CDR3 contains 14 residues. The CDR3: CASSPDRGGGNQYF. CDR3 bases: TGTGCCAGCAGCCCCGACAGGGGCGGAGGGAACCAGTACTTC.

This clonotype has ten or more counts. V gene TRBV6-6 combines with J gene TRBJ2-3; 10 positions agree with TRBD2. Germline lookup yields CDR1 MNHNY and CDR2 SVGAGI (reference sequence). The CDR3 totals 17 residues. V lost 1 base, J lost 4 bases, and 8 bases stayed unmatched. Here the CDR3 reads CASSYFPSGGHPDTQYF. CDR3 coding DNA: TGTGCCAGCAGTTACTTCCCTAGCGGGGGACACCCAGATACGCAGTATTTT.

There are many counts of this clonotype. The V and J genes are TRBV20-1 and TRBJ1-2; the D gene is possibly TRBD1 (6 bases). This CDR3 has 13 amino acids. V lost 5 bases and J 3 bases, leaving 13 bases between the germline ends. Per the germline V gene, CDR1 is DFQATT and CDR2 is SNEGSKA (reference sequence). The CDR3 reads CSAQQGVDYGYTF. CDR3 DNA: TGCAGTGCTCAACAGGGTGTAGACTATGGCTACACCTTC.

The CDR3 coding sequence is TGTGCCAGCAGCTCCGTGGCGGGAGCAGAGACCCAGTACTTC. Translated, it gives CASSSVAGAETQYF. The chain joins TRBV7-2 to TRBJ2-5; 7 bases match TRBD2. Germline V lookup: CDR1 SGHTA, CDR2 FQGNSA. The V gene end was trimmed by 4 bases and the J gene end by 4 bases; junction bases not matched to a gene: 6. The CDR3 is 14 residues long.

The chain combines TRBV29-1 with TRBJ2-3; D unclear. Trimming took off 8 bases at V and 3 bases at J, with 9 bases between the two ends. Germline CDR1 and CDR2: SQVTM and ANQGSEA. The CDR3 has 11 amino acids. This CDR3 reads CSSGWTDTQYF. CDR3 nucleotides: TGCAGCTCCGGTTGGACAGATACGCAGTATTTT.

The CDR3 reads CASSLLTLDREGGYTF. The CDR3 nucleotides read TGTGCCAGCAGCTTACTCACTTTAGACAGGGAAGGGGGCTACACCTTC. The chain couples TRBV7-2 to TRBJ1-2; 7 nucleotides agree with TRBD1. Germline values: CDR1 SGHTA, CDR2 FQGNSA. The CDR3 runs 16 residues. The junction had 14 bases not matched to a gene; V was cut back by 2 bases and J by 8 bases.